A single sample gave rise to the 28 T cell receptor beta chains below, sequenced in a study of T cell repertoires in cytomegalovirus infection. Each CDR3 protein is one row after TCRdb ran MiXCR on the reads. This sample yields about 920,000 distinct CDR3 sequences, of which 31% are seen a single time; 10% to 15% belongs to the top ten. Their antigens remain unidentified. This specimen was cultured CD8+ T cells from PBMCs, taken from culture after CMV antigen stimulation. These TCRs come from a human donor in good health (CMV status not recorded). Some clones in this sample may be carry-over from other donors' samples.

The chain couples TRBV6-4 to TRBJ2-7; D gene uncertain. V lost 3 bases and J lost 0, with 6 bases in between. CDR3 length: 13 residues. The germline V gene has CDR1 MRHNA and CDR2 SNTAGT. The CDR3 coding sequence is TGTGCCAGCAGTGATGGCAACTCCTACGAGCAGTACTTC. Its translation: CASSDGNSYEQYF.

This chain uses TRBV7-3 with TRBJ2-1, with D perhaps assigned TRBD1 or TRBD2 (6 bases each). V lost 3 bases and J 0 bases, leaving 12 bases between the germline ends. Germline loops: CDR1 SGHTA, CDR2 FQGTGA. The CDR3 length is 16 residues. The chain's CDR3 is CASSFPGAISYNEQFF. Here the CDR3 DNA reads TGTGCCAGCAGCTTCCCGGGGGCCATCTCCTACAATGAGCAGTTCTTC.

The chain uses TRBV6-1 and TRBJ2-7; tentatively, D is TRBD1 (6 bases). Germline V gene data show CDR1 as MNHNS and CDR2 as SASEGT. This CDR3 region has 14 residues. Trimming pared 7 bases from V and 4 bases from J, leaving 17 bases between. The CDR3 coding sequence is TGTGCCAGCACCCCCGAACAGGGTTTTTACGAGCAGTACGTC. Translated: CASTPEQGFYEQYV.

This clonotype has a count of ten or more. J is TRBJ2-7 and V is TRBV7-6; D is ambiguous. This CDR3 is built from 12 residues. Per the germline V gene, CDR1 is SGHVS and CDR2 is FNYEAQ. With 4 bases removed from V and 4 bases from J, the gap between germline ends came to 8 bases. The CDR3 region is CASSSNGYEQYF. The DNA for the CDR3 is TGTGCCAGCAGCTCGAACGGTTACGAGCAGTACTTC.

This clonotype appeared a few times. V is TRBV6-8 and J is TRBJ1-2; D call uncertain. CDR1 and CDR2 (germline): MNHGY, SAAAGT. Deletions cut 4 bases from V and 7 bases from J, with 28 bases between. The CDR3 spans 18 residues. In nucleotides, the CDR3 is TGTGCCAGCAGTTCAGGACCCAAACCTCCTAACTACTCTCGTGGCTACACCTTC. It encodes CASSSGPKPPNYSRGYTF.

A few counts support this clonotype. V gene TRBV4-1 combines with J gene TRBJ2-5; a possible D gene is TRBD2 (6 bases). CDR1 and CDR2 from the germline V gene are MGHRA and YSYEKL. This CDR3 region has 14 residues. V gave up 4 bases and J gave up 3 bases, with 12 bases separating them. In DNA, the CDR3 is TGCGCCAGCAGCCCTTCCTGGGGGGAAGAGACCCAGTACTTC. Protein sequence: CASSPSWGEETQYF.

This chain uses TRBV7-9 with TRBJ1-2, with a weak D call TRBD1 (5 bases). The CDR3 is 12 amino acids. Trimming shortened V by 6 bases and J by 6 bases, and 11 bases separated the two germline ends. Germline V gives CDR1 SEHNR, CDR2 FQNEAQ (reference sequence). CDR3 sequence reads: CASRGGVNGYTF. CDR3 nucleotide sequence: TGTGCCAGCAGGGGGGGGGTGAATGGCTACACCTTC.

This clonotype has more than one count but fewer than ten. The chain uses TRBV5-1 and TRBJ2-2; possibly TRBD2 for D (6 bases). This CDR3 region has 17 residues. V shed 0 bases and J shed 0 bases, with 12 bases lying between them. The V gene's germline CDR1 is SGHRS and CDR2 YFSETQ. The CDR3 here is CASSLEGRGANTGELFF. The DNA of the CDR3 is TGCGCCAGCAGCTTGGAAGGGCGGGGCGCGAACACCGGGGAGCTGTTTTTT.

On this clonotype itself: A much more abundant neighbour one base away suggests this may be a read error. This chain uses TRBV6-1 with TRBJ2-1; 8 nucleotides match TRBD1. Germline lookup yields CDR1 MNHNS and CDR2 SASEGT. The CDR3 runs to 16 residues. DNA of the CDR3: TGTGTCAGCAGTGAATGGGGGGCAGGGGGCCTCAATGAGCAGTTCTTC. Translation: CVSSEWGAGGLNEQFF.

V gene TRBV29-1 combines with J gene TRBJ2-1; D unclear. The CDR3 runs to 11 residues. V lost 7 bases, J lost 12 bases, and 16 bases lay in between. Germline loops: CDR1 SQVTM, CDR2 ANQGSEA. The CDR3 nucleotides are TGCAGCGCCATGGCGGTCGGAAGGCAGTTCTTC. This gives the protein CSAMAVGRQFF.

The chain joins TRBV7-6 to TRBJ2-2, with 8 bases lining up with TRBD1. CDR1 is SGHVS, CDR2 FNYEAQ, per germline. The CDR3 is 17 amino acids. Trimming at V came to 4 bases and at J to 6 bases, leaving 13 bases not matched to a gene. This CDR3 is CASSSYATGGEAGELFF. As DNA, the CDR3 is TGTGCCAGCAGCTCCTACGCTACAGGGGGAGAAGCCGGGGAGCTGTTTTTT.

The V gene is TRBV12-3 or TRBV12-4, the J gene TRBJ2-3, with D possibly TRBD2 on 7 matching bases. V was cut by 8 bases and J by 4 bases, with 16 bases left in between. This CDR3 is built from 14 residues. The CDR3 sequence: CASGTGGHSDTQYF. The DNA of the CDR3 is TGTGCCAGCGGCACGGGGGGCCATTCAGATACGCAGTATTTT.

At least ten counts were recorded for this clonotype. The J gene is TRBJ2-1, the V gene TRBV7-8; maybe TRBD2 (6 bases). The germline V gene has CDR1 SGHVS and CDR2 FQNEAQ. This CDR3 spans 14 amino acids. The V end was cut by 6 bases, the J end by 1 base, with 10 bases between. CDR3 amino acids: CASRYSGSYNEQFF. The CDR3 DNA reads TGTGCCAGCAGGTATAGCGGTTCCTACAATGAGCAGTTCTTC.

CDR3 in amino acids: CASSPTGGMEKFF. Here the CDR3 DNA reads TGTGCCAGCAGCCCGACAGGGGGAATGGAGAAGTTCTTC. This sequence joins TRBV3-1 and TRBJ2-1; 9 bases align to TRBD1. Germline V gene sequence: CDR1 LGHDT, CDR2 YNNKEL (reference sequence). CDR3 length equals 13 residues. V lost 4 bases and J lost 14; bases outside the gene matches: 9.

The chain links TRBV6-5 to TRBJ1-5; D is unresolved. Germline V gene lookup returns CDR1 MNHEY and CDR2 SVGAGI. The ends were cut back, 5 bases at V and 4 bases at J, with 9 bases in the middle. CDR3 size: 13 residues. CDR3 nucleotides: TGTGCCAGCAGTGCCAATCGGAATCAGCCCCAGCATTTT. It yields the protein CASSANRNQPQHF.

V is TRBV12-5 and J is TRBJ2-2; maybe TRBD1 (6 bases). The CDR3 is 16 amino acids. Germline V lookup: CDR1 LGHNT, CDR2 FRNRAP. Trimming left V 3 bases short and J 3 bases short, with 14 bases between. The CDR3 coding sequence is TGTGCTAGTGGTTTCTCGACAGGAGTCGACACCGGGGAGCTGTTTTTT. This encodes CASGFSTGVDTGELFF.

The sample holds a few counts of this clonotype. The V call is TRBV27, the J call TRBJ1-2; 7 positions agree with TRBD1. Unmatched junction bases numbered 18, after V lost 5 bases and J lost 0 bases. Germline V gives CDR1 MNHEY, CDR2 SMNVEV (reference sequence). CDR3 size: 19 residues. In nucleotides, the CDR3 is TGTGCCAGCAGTCCCGGTTTGCGACAGGGAGAGGTAACTAACTATGGCTACACCTTC. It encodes CASSPGLRQGEVTNYGYTF.

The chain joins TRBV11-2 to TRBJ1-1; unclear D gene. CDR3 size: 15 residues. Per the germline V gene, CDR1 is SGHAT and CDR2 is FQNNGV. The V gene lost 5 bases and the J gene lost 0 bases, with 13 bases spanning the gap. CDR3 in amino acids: CASSPYTLLNTEAFF. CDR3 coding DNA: TGTGCCAGCAGCCCCTACACGCTTTTGAACACTGAAGCTTTCTTT. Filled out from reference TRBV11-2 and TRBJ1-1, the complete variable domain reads EAGVAQSPRYKIIEKRQSVAFWCNPISGHATLYWYQQILGQGPKLLIQFQNNGVVDDSQLPKDRFSAERLKGVDSTLKIQPAKLEDSAVYLCASSPYTLLNTEAFFGQGTRLTVV.

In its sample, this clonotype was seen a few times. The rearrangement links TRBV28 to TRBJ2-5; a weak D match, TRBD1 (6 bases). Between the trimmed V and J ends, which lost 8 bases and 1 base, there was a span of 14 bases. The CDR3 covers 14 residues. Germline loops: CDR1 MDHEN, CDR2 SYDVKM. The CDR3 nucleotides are TGTGCCAGCGGAACCTGGACAGCCCAAGAGACCCAGTACTTC. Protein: CASGTWTAQETQYF.

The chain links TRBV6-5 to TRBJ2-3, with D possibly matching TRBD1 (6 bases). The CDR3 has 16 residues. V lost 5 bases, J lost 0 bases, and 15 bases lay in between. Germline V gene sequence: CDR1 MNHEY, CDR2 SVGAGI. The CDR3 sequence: CASSENWQGSTDTQYF. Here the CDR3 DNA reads TGTGCCAGCAGTGAAAATTGGCAGGGGAGCACAGATACGCAGTATTTT.

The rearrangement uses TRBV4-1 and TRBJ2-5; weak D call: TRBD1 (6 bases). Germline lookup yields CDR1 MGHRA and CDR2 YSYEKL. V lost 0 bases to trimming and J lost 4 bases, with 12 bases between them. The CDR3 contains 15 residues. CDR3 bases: TGCGCCAGCAGCCAAGATGGACAGATTACAGAGACCCAGTACTTC. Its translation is CASSQDGQITETQYF.

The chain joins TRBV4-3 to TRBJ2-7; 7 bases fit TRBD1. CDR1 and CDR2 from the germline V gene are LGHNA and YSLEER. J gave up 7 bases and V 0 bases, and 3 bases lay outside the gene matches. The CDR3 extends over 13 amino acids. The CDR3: CASSQETGNEQYF. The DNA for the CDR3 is TGCGCCAGCAGCCAAGAGACAGGGAATGAGCAGTACTTC.

The CDR3 DNA follows: TGTGCCAGCAGCTTAGATGGGGACACTGAAGCTTTCTTT. Protein product: CASSLDGDTEAFF. The J gene is TRBJ1-1, the V gene TRBV7-6; D unresolved. The germline CDR1 and CDR2 sequences are SGHVS and FNYEAQ. Trimming cost V 1 base and J 3 bases, with 6 bases left between them. The length of the CDR3 is 13 residues.

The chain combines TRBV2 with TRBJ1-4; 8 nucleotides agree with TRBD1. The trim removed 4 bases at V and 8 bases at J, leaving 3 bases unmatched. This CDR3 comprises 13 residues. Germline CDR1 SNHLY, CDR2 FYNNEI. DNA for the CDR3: TGTGCCAGCAGTGCGGACAGGGTAGAAAAACTGTTTTTT. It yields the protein CASSADRVEKLFF. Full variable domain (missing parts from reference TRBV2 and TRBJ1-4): EPEVTQTPSHQVTQMGQEVILRCVPISNHLYFYWYRQILGQKVEFLVSFYNNEISEKSEIFDDQFSVERPDGSNFTLKIRSTKLEDSAMYFCASSADRVEKLFFGSGTQLSVL.

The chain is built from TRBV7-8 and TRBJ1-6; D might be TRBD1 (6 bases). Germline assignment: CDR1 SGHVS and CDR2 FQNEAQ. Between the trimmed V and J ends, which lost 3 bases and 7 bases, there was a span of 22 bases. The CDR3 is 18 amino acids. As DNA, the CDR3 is TGTGCCAGCAGCTTGTCTATGGGGGCGCTTTCGGCAAATTCACCCCTCCACTTT. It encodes CASSLSMGALSANSPLHF.

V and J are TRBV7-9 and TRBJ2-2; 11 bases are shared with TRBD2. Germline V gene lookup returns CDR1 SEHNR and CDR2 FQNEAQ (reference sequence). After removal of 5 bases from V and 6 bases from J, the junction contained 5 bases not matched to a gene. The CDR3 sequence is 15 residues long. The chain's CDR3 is CASSILAGVPGELFF. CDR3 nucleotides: TGTGCCAGCAGCATACTAGCGGGGGTTCCCGGGGAGCTGTTTTTT.

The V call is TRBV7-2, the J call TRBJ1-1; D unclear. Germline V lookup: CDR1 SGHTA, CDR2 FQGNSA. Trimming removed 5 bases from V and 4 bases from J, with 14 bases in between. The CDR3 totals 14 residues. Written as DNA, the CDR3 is TGTGCCAGCAGCCTTGGGGTAAATCCCACTGAAGCTTTCTTT. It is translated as CASSLGVNPTEAFF.

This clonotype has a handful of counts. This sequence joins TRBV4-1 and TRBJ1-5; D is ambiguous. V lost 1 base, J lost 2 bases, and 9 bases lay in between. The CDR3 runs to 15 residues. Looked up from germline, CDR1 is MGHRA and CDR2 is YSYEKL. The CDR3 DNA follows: TGCGCCAGCAGCCAAGGCCCCTGGGGCAATCAGCCCCAGCATTTT. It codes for CASSQGPWGNQPQHF.